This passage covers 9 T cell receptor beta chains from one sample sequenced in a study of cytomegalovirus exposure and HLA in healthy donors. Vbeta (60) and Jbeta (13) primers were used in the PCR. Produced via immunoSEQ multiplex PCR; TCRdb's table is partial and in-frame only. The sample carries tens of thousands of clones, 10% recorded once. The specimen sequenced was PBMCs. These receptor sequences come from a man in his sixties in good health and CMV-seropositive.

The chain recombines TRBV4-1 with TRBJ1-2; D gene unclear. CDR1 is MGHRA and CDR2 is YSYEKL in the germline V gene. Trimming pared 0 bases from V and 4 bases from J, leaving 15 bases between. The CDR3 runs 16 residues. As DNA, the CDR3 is TGCGCCAGCAGCCAAGATCTAGGGAGGGCCTTCTATGGCTACACCTTC. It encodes CASSQDLGRAFYGYTF.

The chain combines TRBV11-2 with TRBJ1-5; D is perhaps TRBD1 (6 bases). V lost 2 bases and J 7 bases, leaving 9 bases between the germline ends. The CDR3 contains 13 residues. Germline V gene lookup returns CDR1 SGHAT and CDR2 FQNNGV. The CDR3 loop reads CASSLSRGQPQHF. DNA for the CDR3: TGTGCCAGCAGCTTATCCAGGGGCCAGCCCCAGCATTTT.

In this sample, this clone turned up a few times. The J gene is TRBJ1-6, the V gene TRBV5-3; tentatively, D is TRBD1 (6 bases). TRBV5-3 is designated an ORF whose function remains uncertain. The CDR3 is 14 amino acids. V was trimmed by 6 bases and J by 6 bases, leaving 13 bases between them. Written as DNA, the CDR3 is TGTGCCAGAACCCCCGACAGGCCTAATTCACCCCTCCACTTT. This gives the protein CARTPDRPNSPLHF.

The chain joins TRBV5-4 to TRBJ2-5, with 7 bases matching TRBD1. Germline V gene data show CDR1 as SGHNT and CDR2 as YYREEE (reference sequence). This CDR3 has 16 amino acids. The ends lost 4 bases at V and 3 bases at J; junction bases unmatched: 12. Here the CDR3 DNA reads TGTGCCAGCAGCCCTGACAGGGCGATTGCTAAAGAGACCCAGTACTTC. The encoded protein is CASSPDRAIAKETQYF.

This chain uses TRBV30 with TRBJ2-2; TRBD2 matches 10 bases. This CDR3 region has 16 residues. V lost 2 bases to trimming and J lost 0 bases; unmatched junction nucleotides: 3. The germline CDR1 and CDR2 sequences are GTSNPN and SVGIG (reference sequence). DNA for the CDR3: TGTGCCTGGAGTCTGCTAGCGGGGGCGAACACCGGGGAGCTGTTTTTT. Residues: CAWSLLAGANTGELFF.

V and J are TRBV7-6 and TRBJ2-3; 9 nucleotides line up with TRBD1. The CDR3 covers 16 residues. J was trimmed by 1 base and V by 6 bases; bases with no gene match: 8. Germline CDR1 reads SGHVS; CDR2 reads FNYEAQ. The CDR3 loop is CASSLTGGAGTDTQYF. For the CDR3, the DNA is TGTGCCAGCAGTCTCACAGGGGGCGCGGGCACAGATACGCAGTATTTT.

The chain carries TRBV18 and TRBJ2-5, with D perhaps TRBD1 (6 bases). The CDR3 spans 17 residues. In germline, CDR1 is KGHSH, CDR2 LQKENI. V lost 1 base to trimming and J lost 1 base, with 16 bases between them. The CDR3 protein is CASSPQSPGTPQETQYF. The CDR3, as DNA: TGTGCCAGCTCACCACAGTCCCCGGGGACACCCCAAGAGACCCAGTACTTC.

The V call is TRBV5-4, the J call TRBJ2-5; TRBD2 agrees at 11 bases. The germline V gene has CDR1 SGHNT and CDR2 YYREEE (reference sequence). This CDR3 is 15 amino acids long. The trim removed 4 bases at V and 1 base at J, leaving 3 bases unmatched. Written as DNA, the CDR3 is TGTGCCAGCAGCCTGGGACTAGCGGCCCAAGAGACCCAGTACTTC. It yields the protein CASSLGLAAQETQYF.

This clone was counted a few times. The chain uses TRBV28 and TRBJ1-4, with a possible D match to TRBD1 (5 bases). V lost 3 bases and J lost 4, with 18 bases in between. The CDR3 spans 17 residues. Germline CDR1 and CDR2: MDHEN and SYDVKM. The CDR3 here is CASSLWQGSGINEKLFF. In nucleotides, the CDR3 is TGTGCCAGCAGTTTGTGGCAGGGTAGCGGAATTAATGAAAAACTGTTTTTT.